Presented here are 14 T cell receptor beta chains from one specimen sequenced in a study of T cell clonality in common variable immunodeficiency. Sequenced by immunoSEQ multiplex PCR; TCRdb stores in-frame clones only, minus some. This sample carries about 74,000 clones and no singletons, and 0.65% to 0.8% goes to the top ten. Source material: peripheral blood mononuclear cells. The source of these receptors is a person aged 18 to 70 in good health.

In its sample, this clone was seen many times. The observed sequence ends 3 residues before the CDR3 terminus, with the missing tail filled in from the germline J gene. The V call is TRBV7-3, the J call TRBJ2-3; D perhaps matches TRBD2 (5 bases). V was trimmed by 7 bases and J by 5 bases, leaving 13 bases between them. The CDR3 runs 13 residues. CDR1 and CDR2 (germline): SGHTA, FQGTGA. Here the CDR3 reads CASIKSGVDTQYF. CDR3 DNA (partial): TGTGCCAGCATTAAGAGCGGTGTAGATACG.

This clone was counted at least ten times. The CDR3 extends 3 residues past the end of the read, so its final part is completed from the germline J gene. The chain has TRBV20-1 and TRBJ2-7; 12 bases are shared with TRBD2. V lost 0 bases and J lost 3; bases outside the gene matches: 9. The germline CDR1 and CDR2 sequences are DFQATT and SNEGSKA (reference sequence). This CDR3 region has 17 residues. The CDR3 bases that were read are TGCAGTGCTAGAGACGATGGACTAGCGGGATCCTTCTACGAG. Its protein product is CSARDDGLAGSFYE. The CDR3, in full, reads CSARDDGLAGSFYEQYF.

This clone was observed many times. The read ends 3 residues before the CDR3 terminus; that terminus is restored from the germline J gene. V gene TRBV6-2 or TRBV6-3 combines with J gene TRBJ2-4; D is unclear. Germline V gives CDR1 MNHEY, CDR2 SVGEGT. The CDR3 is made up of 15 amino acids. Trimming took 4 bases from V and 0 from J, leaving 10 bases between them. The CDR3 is CASSFRALAKNIQYF. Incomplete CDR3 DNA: TGTGCCAGCAGTTTTCGAGCATTAGCCAAAAACATT.

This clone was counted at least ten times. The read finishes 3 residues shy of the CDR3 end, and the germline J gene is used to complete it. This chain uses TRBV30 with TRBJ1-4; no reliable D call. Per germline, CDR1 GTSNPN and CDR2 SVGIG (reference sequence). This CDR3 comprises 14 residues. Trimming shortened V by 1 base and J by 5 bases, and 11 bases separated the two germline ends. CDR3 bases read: TGTGCCTGGAGTGCGACTGGTATAAATGAAAAA. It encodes CAWSATGINEK. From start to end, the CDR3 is CAWSATGINEKLFF.

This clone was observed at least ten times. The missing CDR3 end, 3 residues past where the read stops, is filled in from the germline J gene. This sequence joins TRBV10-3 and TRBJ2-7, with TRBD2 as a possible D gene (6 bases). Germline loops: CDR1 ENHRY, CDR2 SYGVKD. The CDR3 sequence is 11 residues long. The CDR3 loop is CAGGSSYEQYF. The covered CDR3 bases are TGTGCGGGGGGTAGCTCCTACGAG.

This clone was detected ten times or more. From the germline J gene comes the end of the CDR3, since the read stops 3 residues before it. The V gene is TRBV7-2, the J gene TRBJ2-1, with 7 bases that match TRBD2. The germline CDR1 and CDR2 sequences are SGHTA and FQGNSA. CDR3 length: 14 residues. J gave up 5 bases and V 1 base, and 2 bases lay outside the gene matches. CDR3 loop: CASSLVGGDNEQFF. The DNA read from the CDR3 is TGTGCCAGCAGCTTAGTGGGAGGGGACAATGAG. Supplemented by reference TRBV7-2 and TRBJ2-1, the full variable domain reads GAGVSQSPSNKVTEKGKDVELRCDPISGHTALYWYRQSLGQGLEFLIYFQGNSAPDKSGLPSDRFSAERTGGSVSTLTIQRTQQEDSAVYLCASSLVGGDNEQFFGPGTRLTVL.

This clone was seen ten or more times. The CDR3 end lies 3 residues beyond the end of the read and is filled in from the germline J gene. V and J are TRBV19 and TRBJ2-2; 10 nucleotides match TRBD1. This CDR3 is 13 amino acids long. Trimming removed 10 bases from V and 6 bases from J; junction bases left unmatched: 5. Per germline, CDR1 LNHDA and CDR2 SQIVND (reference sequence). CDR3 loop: CATMTGGAGELFF. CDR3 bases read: TGTGCCACCATGACAGGGGGCGCCGGGGAG.

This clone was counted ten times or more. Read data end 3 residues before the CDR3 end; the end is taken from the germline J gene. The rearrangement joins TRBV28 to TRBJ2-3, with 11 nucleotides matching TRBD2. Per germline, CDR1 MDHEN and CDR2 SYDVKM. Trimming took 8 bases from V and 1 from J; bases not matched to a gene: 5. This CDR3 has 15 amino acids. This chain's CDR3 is CASGPGLAGTDTQYF. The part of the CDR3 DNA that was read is TGTGCCAGCGGTCCGGGACTAGCGGGCACAGATACG.

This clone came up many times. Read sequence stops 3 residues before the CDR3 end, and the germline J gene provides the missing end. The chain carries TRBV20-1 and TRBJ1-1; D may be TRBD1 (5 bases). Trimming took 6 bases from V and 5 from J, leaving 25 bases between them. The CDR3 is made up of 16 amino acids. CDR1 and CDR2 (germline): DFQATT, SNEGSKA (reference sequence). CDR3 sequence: CSARVAREGGRTEAFF. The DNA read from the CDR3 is TGCAGTGCCCGCGTGGCCAGGGAGGGCGGAAGGACTGAA.

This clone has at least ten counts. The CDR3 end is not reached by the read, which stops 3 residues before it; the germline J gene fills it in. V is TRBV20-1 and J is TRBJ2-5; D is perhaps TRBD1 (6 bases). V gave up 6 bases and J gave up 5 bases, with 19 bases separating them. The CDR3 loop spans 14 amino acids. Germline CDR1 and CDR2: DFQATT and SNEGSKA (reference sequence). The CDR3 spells CSARPGHLGETQYF. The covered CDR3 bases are TGCAGTGCAAGGCCGGGACACCTGGGGGAGACC.

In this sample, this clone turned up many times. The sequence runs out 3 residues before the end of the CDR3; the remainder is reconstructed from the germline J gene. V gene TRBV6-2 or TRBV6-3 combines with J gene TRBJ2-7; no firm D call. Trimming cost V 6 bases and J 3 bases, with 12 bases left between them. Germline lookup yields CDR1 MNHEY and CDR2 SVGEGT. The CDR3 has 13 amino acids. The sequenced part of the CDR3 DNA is TGTGCCAGCAGCCCAGGTACCCTCTACGAG. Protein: CASSPGTLYE. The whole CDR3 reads CASSPGTLYEQYF.

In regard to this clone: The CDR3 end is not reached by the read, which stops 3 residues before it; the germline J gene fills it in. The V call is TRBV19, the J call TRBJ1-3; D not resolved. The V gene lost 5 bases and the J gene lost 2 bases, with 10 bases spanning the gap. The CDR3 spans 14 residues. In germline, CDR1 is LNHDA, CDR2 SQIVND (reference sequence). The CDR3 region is CASSPQRAGNTIYF. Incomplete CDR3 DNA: TGTGCCAGTAGTCCCCAGAGAGCTGGAAACACC.

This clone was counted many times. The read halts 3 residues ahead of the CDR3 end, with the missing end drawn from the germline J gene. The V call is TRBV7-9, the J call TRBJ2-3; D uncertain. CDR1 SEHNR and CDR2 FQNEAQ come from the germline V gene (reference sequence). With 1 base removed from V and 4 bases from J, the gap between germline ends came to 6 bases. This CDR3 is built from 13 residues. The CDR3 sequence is CASSLEAADTQYF. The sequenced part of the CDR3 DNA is TGTGCCAGCAGCTTAGAAGCTGCAGATACG. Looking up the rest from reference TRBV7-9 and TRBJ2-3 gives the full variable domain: DTGVSQNPRHKITKRGQNVTFRCDPISEHNRLYWYRQTLGQGPEFLTYFQNEAQLEKSRLLSDRFSAERPKGSFSTLEIQRTEQGDSAMYLCASSLEAADTQYFGPGTRLTVL.

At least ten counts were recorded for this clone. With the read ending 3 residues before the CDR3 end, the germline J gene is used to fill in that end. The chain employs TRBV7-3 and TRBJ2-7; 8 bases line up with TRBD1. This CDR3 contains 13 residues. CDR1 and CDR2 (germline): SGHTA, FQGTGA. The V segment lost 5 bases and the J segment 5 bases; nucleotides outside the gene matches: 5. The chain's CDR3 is CASSPPGGHEQYF. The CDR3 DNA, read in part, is TGTGCCAGCAGCCCCCCAGGGGGCCACGAG.